This T cell receptor beta chain originates from a study of T cell repertoires in cytomegalovirus infection. V lost 0 bases, J lost 6 bases, and 15 bases lay in between. Germline CDR1 reads SGHNT; CDR2 reads YYREEE (reference sequence). This CDR3 region has 15 residues. TCRdb processed the reads anew with MiXCR; each CDR3 protein has one entry. The table includes 200,000 or so distinct CDR3 sequences, over 25% detected once. The J gene is TRBJ1-1, the V gene TRBV5-4; D call uncertain. This clonotype was obtained from a human donor in good health (CMV status not recorded). Some clones in this sample may be carry-over from other donors' samples. Sequencing input: PBMCs. CDR3 region: CASSLDRGGGPEAFF. The DNA for the CDR3 is TGTGCCAGCAGCTTGGACCGGGGAGGAGGCCCTGAAGCTTTCTTT.